The entry that follows covers one T cell receptor beta chain sequence. The antigen remains undetermined. Using RNA template, CDR3s of TCR alpha and beta were amplified with iRepertoire arm-PCR. One entry per CDR3 protein results from TCRdb running MiXCR on the multiplex PCR reads. The table shows 100,000 to 150,000 distinct CDR3 sequences, with around a quarter occurring only once. The data originate from a study of glioma-infiltrating T cells. Notes on the study in general: Tissue-blood divergence was below expectation in non-neoplastic patients, above in gliomas.

The CDR3 contains 12 residues. Germline CDR1 reads MDHEN; CDR2 reads SYDVKM. Trimming pared 5 bases from V and 10 bases from J, leaving 12 bases between. The sample comprised glioma tissue, nonneoplastic brain tissue, or PBMCs (not recorded which). This sequence was found in a human donor with low-grade glioma or glioblastoma, undergoing nonglioma brain surgery, or in good health (not recorded which). The chain has TRBV28 and TRBJ2-1; no definite D call. The CDR3 region has the DNA TGTGCCAGCAGTCCCCAATTCGGCGAGCAGTTCTTC. Translation gives CASSPQFGEQFF.